The TCR beta chain described here comes from a study of CD4 and CD8 cells across lung adenocarcinoma regions. This CDR3 is 12 amino acids long. Germline V gives CDR1 MNHNS, CDR2 SASEGT. Turning to this clonotype: Sequence at one end of the junction differs from germline and may be a read error.

TCRdb itself ran the PCR reads through MiXCR, one entry per CDR3 protein. The sample carries over 10,000 distinct CDR3 sequences, roughly 56% recorded once. The receptor was isolated from a female donor with lung adenocarcinoma. The CD4 and CD8 labels of this study may be unreliable. V is TRBV6-1 and J is TRBJ2-4; D might be TRBD1 (5 bases). Sequenced sample: CD8+ T cells from the margin of a lung tumor. The CDR3 DNA sequence: TGTGCGGGGCGGAGAGGCAAAAATACGCAGTATTTC. Its translation: CAGRRGKNTQYF.